The 8 T cell receptor beta chains listed next were all sequenced from one sample in a study of T cell responses to AZD1222 COVID-19 vaccine. Clones were sequenced by immunoSEQ multiplex PCR, and TCRdb holds only the in-frame ones, with some missing. The data hold roughly 80,000 clones, with 75% to 95% observed a single time. Sample: peripheral blood, taken on day 0 of MenACWY control vaccination. The receptors shown here come from an adult in good health.

The chain uses TRBV5-1 and TRBJ1-1; D gene ambiguous. The CDR3 totals 13 residues. Per the germline V gene, CDR1 is SGHRS and CDR2 is YFSETQ. Between the trimmed V and J ends, which lost 4 bases and 6 bases, there was a span of 13 bases. The CDR3 region is CASSHVFPPEAFF. DNA for the CDR3: TGCGCCAGCAGCCACGTATTCCCCCCTGAAGCTTTCTTT.

The sample holds a few counts of this clone. The chain has TRBV6-5 and TRBJ1-3; no reliable D call. CDR3 size: 12 residues. V was pared by 6 bases and J by 3 bases, with 6 bases between. In germline, CDR1 is MNHEY, CDR2 SVGAGI. CDR3 DNA sequence: TGTGCCAGCAGGGATGGTGGAAACACCATATATTTT. It yields the protein CASRDGGNTIYF.

The chain uses TRBV3-1 (or the pseudogene TRBV3-2) and TRBJ2-1; 9 positions agree with TRBD1. V lost 4 bases to trimming and J lost 11 bases; unmatched junction nucleotides: 9. The germline CDR1 and CDR2 sequences are LGHDT and YNNKEL (reference sequence). CDR3 length: 14 residues. CDR3 in DNA: TGTGCCAGCAGCCCTCGGACAGGGGATCCCAAGCAGTTCTTC. Amino acids: CASSPRTGDPKQFF.

The chain employs TRBV29-1 and TRBJ1-2; 10 bases are a match to TRBD1. The CDR3 consists of 14 residues. Germline-derived CDR1 and CDR2 are SQVTM and ANQGSEA. V shed 1 base and J 6 bases; nucleotides not matched to a gene: 5. The CDR3 DNA sequence: TGCAGCGTTGAAGTGGGAGGACAGGGGGATGGCTACACCTTC. Its translation: CSVEVGGQGDGYTF.

V is TRBV30 and J is TRBJ2-2; D could derive from TRBD1 or TRBD2 (6 bases each). Germline V gene lookup returns CDR1 GTSNPN and CDR2 SVGIG (reference sequence). This CDR3 has 15 amino acids. The ends were cut back, 3 bases at V and 7 bases at J, with 18 bases in the middle. CDR3 DNA sequence: TGTGCCTGGAGGGGCCCGTGGGGGGCTGGCGGGGAGCTGTTTTTT. It translates to CAWRGPWGAGGELFF.

V usage is TRBV24-1 and J usage is TRBJ1-5; D is uncertain. The length of the CDR3 is 10 residues. V was trimmed by 8 bases and J by 11 bases, leaving 9 bases between them. Germline V lookup: CDR1 KGHDR, CDR2 SFDVKD. The CDR3 protein is CATNPEAQHF. CDR3 nucleotides: TGTGCCACCAACCCGGAGGCCCAGCATTTT.

The genes are TRBV7-9 and TRBJ1-1; no firm D call. CDR1 SEHNR and CDR2 FQNEAQ come from the germline V gene (reference sequence). The CDR3 covers 11 residues. Trimming shortened V by 7 bases and J by 6 bases, and 9 bases separated the two germline ends. DNA for the CDR3: TGTGCCAGCACCTCCGGCGCTGAAGCTTTCTTT. This encodes CASTSGAEAFF.

The chain joins TRBV13 to TRBJ2-7; D ambiguous. The CDR3 is 15 residues long. Trimming stripped 5 bases from V and 2 bases from J, with 16 bases between. Germline V lookup: CDR1 PRHDT, CDR2 FYEKMQ (reference sequence). In DNA form, the CDR3 reads TGTGCCAGCAGCCCCCGCGGAGCGTTGACCTACGAGCAGTACTTC. Translation gives CASSPRGALTYEQYF.